The clone carrying this T cell receptor beta chain has at least ten counts. Its antigen is undetermined. This specimen belongs to a study of molecular identifiers for immune sequencing clone quantification. Study summary: Four portions were sequenced after RNA from about 20,000 or 100,000 naive CD8 cells was split five ways in replicates.

Previously published methods and listed TCR primers were used for the bulk TCR libraries. TCRdb re-analysed the PCR reads in MiXCR, keeping a single row per CDR3 protein. The sample comprises over 600,000 distinct CDR3 sequences, around 20% of which are singletons, and 0.85% to 0.9% rests with the top ten. This CDR3 is 13 amino acids long. Germline CDR1 is SEHNR and CDR2 is FQNEAQ (reference sequence). The V gene end was trimmed by 5 bases and the J gene end by 4 bases; junction bases not matched to a gene: 2. The study's findings and limits: Under 1% of molecules in naive cells, but over 99% of effector molecules, belonged to clones above 20 RNA copies.

This clonotype was sampled from a human donor in good health. Some libraries in this study had Jurkat cell RNA spiked in. The rearrangement joins TRBV7-9 to TRBJ1-5; 7 nucleotides align to TRBD1. The sequenced sample consisted of naive CD8+ T cells from blood, with Jurkat cell RNA spiked in. Subset noted: FACS-sorted CD8+CD4-CCR7+CD45RA+ naive T cells. The CDR3 protein is CASSHRGNQPQHF. Here the CDR3 DNA reads TGTGCCAGCAGCCACAGGGGAAATCAGCCCCAGCATTTT.